The sequence of this T cell receptor beta chain was determined in a study of blood T cell repertoires in COVID-19 (dated by TCRdb to the early 2020s). Looking at the study overall: The collaborator samples originated in the United States, Italy and Spain and spanned the acute and convalescent phases of COVID-19. Deeply sampled blood TCRbeta repertoires from subjects exposed to, actively infected with, or recovered from COVID-19 were included in the dataset. Samples came from the ongoing ImmuneRACE study (first 160 participants) plus 1,254 subjects from 6 global collaborators. The sample metadata nearly always contained a de-identified subject ID, COVID-19 status, age in years and sex. The prospective study material was composed of cDNA or gDNA derived from T cells, B-cell-depleted T cells, or PBMCs. Where HLA class I and class II types were available, the types were taken from metadata supplied by the sample provider, not from assay-based typing. The repertoires were released in a freely available public database intended as a resource for research on the immune response to SARS-CoV-2.

There are 12 amino acids in the CDR3, from cysteine to phenylalanine inclusive. Only the CDR3 region is kept as DNA, spanning 36 bases read in frame from base 1. Based on the germline V gene (reference sequence), the CDR1 and CDR2 sequences are SEHNR and FQNEAQ. V gives up 3 bases and J gives up 8 bases, and the segment between their germline ends measures 5 bases. At one collaborating source in Seattle, patients were enrolled during active infection and were followed longitudinally through the course of disease. The collaborating institutions used their own protocols to collect whole blood in K2EDTA tubes. For TCRbeta analysis, collaborator samples were shipped as frozen whole blood, as isolated PBMCs, or as DNA extracted from either sample type. TCRbeta CDR3 regions were amplified from genomic DNA by means of the immunoSEQ Assay, a bias-controlled multiplex PCR. As for how the authors treated the data: The number of nucleated cells in each sample was estimated by amplification of reference gene primers within the assay. Sequence reads were collapsed and filtered to measure the absolute abundance of every unique TCRbeta CDR3 rearrangement. For each sample, productive Simpson clonality was calculated as the square root of Simpson's diversity index across productive rearrangements. Sourced from immuneACCESS, this table was stored by TCRdb with only in-frame sequences that have V and J called. A share of the clones is absent; for the studies checked, an unresolved V gene accounts for under half, and the remainder has no known explanation. D and trimming were read from the DNA, whereas the V and J calls and clone size are those reported in that table. This sample comprises more than 200,000 clones, about 81% of them detected only once. The biggest ten clones account for over 7% of the sample.

Only a few counts were recorded for this clone. This clone's antigen is unknown. Qualities for individual bases were not recorded, and no much larger clone is one base off. Overall study results and their limits: Clinical and demographic metadata were provided uncurated, with the amount varying by source and participant.

This sequence was found in a woman over 75 with COVID-19, enrolled during active disease. The material sequenced was peripheral blood. The chain joins TRBV7-9 to TRBJ1-6, with no confidently assigned D gene. The sequenced DNA: TGTGCCAGCAGCTTCCCGGATTCACCCCTCCACTTT. Its coded protein is CASSFPDSPLHF. Here the CDR3 is joined to the reference TRBV7-9 and TRBJ1-6 genes, and the full variable domain is: DTGVSQNPRHKITKRGQNVTFRCDPISEHNRLYWYRQTLGQGPEFLTYFQNEAQLEKSRLLSDRFSAERPKGSFSTLEIQRTEQGDSAMYLCASSFPDSPLHFGNGTRLTVT.